The entry below gives a single T cell receptor beta chain sequence along with its context. What it binds is not known. One end of the junction is discordant with germline, which a read error may explain. RNA transcripts were the template for amplifying TCR beta CDR3 regions. Primed by the HTBI set, a first-round RT-PCR was run on the TCR CDR3. TCRdb recomputed calls from the multiplex PCR reads with MiXCR, one row per CDR3 protein. This table holds 250,000 to 400,000 distinct CDR3 sequences, around 13% found once. This entry comes from a study of T cells in Graves' hyperthyroidism and ophthalmopathy. The CDR3 has 13 amino acids. CDR1 is SEHNR and CDR2 is FQNEAQ in the germline V gene (reference sequence). General study findings and limits: Expanded thyroid clonotypes (above 0.001) were mostly also found in blood.

The chain has TRBV7-9 and TRBJ2-5, with D unresolved. The sequenced sample consisted of blood. This receptor was identified in a woman aged 40 to 50 with Graves' ophthalmopathy. The CDR3: CASSQDRLRSPDF. CDR3 DNA: TGTGCCAGCAGCCAAGATCGGTTGCGGTCCCCAGACTTC.